Below, 20 T cell receptor beta chains from the same sample are listed, as sequenced in a study of CD8+CD57+ T cells in acquired aplastic anemia. Researchers used genomic DNA as the template to profile TCR beta VDJ and CDR3. TCRdb fed the reads into MiXCR, producing one record per CDR3 protein. In the table there are roughly 190,000 distinct CDR3 sequences, 48% of which are singletons. Those patients picked for sequencing had displayed CD8+CD57+ cell expansion on flow cytometry. The specimen was sorted CD4+, CD8+, or CD8+CD57+ T cells (not recorded which) from PBMCs. The receptor source for this set is a human donor with aplastic anemia.

V and J are TRBV20-1 and TRBJ1-1, with no clear D. The V gene lost 0 bases and the J gene lost 4 bases, with 9 bases spanning the gap. Looked up from germline, CDR1 is DFQATT and CDR2 is SNEGSKA (reference sequence). This CDR3 has 13 amino acids. CDR3 amino acids: CSARERGGTEAFF. Here the CDR3 DNA reads TGCAGTGCTAGAGAGCGGGGTGGCACTGAAGCTTTCTTT.

This sequence joins TRBV18 and TRBJ1-1; a weak D match, TRBD1 (5 bases). The V end was cut by 6 bases, the J end by 2 bases, with 13 bases between. CDR3 length: 14 amino acids. Germline V gene data show CDR1 as KGHSH and CDR2 as LQKENI. CDR3 protein: CASSVVQDNTEAFF. For the CDR3, the DNA is TGTGCCAGCTCGGTCGTACAGGACAACACTGAAGCTTTCTTT. The full variable domain, in which reference TRBV18 and TRBJ1-1 provide the parts outside the CDR3, is NAGVMQNPRHLVRRRGQEARLRCSPMKGHSHVYWYRQLPEEGLKFMVYLQKENIIDESGMPKERFSAEFPKEGPSILRIQQVVRGDSAAYFCASSVVQDNTEAFFGQGTRLTVV.

The gene calls are TRBV20-1 and TRBJ2-7, with D possibly TRBD1 on 5 matching bases. V shed 6 bases and J shed 0 bases, with 15 bases lying between them. Per the germline V gene, CDR1 is DFQATT and CDR2 is SNEGSKA (reference sequence). The CDR3 is made up of 14 amino acids. CDR3 nucleotide sequence: TGCAGTGCATTACGACAGCGTCACTCCTACGAGCAGTACTTC. Translated: CSALRQRHSYEQYF.

V gene TRBV29-1 combines with J gene TRBJ2-5; D unclear. Trimming pared 1 base from V and 7 bases from J, leaving 13 bases between. Germline CDR1 reads SQVTM; CDR2 reads ANQGSEA. This CDR3 has 13 amino acids. The CDR3 DNA sequence: TGCAGCGTTGAAGTGACATCCCCAGGGACCCAGTACTTC. Residues: CSVEVTSPGTQYF.

The sample holds many counts of this clonotype. The chain is built from TRBV5-1 and TRBJ1-4, with TRBD1 matching 7 bases. V dropped 7 bases and J dropped 5; count of bases not matched to a gene: 8. Germline V gene sequence: CDR1 SGHRS, CDR2 YFSETQ. The length of the CDR3 is 14 residues. This CDR3 is CASALGQTNEKLFF. The CDR3 bases are TGCGCCAGCGCCTTGGGACAGACGAATGAAAAACTGTTTTTT. Looking up the rest from reference TRBV5-1 and TRBJ1-4 gives the full variable domain: KAGVTQTPRYLIKTRGQQVTLSCSPISGHRSVSWYQQTPGQGLQFLFEYFSETQRNKGNFPGRFSGRQFSNSRSEMNVSTLELGDSALYLCASALGQTNEKLFFGSGTQLSVL.

This clonotype was seen only once. The V and J genes are TRBV29-1 and TRBJ2-5; TRBD1 matches at 10 bases. Germline CDR1 is SQVTM and CDR2 is ANQGSEA. V lost 2 bases, J lost 4 bases, and 7 bases stayed unmatched. The CDR3 runs to 15 residues. The CDR3 protein is CSVEPDRGRTETQYF. The CDR3 DNA is TGCAGCGTTGAACCCGACAGGGGGCGCACAGAGACCCAGTACTTC.

This clonotype was seen ten or more times. The chain links TRBV4-3 to TRBJ1-6; D is unclear. The V end was cut by 1 base, the J end by 15 bases, with 16 bases between. CDR1 is LGHNA and CDR2 is YSLEER in the germline V gene. CDR3 length equals 14 residues. CDR3 sequence (DNA): TGCGCCAGCAGCCAAGTGCCATTTCTTATGTTCCTCCACTTT. It yields the protein CASSQVPFLMFLHF.

V usage is TRBV2 and J usage is TRBJ1-2; tentative D call: TRBD1 (5 bases). This CDR3 has 14 amino acids. The ends were cut back, 3 bases at V and 5 bases at J, with 13 bases in the middle. In germline, CDR1 is SNHLY, CDR2 FYNNEI. CDR3 DNA sequence: TGTGCCAGCAGTGACGGGGGGTTCCCTTATGGCTACACCTTC. As protein: CASSDGGFPYGYTF.

J is TRBJ2-3 and V is TRBV4-1, with D possibly TRBD1 on 6 matching bases. Trimming removed 1 base at V and 4 bases at J, with 15 bases between. Germline V gives CDR1 MGHRA, CDR2 YSYEKL. This CDR3 is built from 16 residues. Here the CDR3 DNA reads TGCGCCAGCAGCCAAGCGAGATTAACAGGGCCAGATACGCAGTATTTT. Translated: CASSQARLTGPDTQYF.

The V and J genes are TRBV2 and TRBJ2-3; possibly TRBD1 for D (6 bases). The CDR3 length is 12 residues. V was clipped by 8 bases and J by 7 bases, with 13 bases between them. Germline V gives CDR1 SNHLY, CDR2 FYNNEI. The CDR3 sequence is CASDVGDNTQYF. The CDR3 DNA sequence: TGTGCCAGCGACGTGGGGGACAATACGCAGTATTTT. The full variable domain, completed using reference TRBV2 and TRBJ2-3, is EPEVTQTPSHQVTQMGQEVILRCVPISNHLYFYWYRQILGQKVEFLVSFYNNEISEKSEIFDDQFSVERPDGSNFTLKIRSTKLEDSAMYFCASDVGDNTQYFGPGTRLTVL.

J is TRBJ1-2 and V is TRBV18; 7 nucleotides match TRBD1. The CDR3 sequence is 14 residues long. V lost 1 base and J lost 6; bases outside the gene matches: 5. The V gene's germline CDR1 is KGHSH and CDR2 LQKENI. The CDR3 reads CASSPQTGHDGYTF. The CDR3 DNA reads as TGTGCCAGCTCACCACAGACAGGGCATGATGGCTACACCTTC.

The CDR3 is CAISERGYEQYF. CDR3 bases: TGTGCCATCAGTGAACGTGGGTACGAGCAGTACTTC. This rearrangement joins TRBV10-3 to TRBJ2-7; no clear D gene. V shed 3 bases and J shed 4 bases, with 7 bases lying between them. CDR1 and CDR2 from the germline V gene are ENHRY and SYGVKD. The CDR3 covers 12 residues.

This clonotype was counted ten times or more. The chain combines TRBV5-1 with TRBJ2-2, with 11 bases lining up with TRBD1. V shed 5 bases, J shed 6 bases, and the junction held 6 bases outside the gene matches. Germline assignment: CDR1 SGHRS and CDR2 YFSETQ. CDR3 size: 15 residues. CDR3 amino acids: CASRTAGQGAGELFF. For the CDR3, the DNA is TGCGCCAGCAGGACTGCGGGACAGGGGGCCGGGGAGCTGTTTTTT.

Here the CDR3 DNA reads TGTGCCAGCTCCCTGACAGTAGTGGAGCCGCCCCAGCATTTT. It encodes CASSLTVVEPPQHF. The chain combines TRBV18 with TRBJ1-5; D perhaps matches TRBD1 (5 bases). V dropped 6 bases and J dropped 9 bases, with 18 bases sitting between them. The CDR3 totals 14 residues. Per germline, CDR1 KGHSH and CDR2 LQKENI.

This clonotype was found a few times. V is TRBV29-1 and J is TRBJ2-7; TRBD1 matches at 8 bases. V lost 6 bases and J lost 0; bases outside the gene matches: 4. There are 13 residues in the CDR3. The germline gives CDR1 SQVTM, CDR2 ANQGSEA. The CDR3 nucleotides are TGCAGCGTGCGGACAGGGCACTCCTACGAGCAGTACTTC. Its protein product is CSVRTGHSYEQYF.

The rearrangement joins TRBV7-3 to TRBJ1-1; D uncertain. V was trimmed by 4 bases and J by 4 bases, leaving 10 bases between them. This CDR3 has 13 residues. Germline CDR1 and CDR2: SGHTA and FQGTGA. The CDR3 DNA is TGTGCCAGCAGCTATAATTTGGCCACTGAAGCTTTCTTT. Amino acid sequence: CASSYNLATEAFF. The full variable domain, completed using reference TRBV7-3 and TRBJ1-1, is GAGVSQTPSNKVTEKGKYVELRCDPISGHTALYWYRQSLGQGPEFLIYFQGTGAADDSGLPNDRFFAVRPEGSVSTLKIQRTERGDSAVYLCASSYNLATEAFFGQGTRLTVV.

The chain recombines TRBV10-1 with TRBJ1-6; D ambiguous. The CDR3 sequence is 13 residues long. Germline V lookup: CDR1 WNHNN, CDR2 SYGVQD (reference sequence). V lost 9 bases, J lost 2 bases, and 8 bases lay in between. Here the CDR3 DNA reads TGCGCCAGTTACGGTCCCTATAATTCACCCCTCCACTTT. It yields the protein CASYGPYNSPLHF.

The chain combines TRBV20-1 with TRBJ2-1, with no clear D. This CDR3 region has 13 residues. Germline loops: CDR1 DFQATT, CDR2 SNEGSKA (reference sequence). Trimming took off 5 bases at V and 4 bases at J, with 12 bases between the two ends. The CDR3 here is CSAQRTSYNEQFF. In DNA form, the CDR3 reads TGCAGTGCTCAACGGACCTCATACAATGAGCAGTTCTTC.

The chain combines TRBV29-1 with TRBJ2-7, with D uncertain. This CDR3 has 15 residues. V was cut by 4 bases and J by 1 base, with 17 bases left in between. Germline values: CDR1 SQVTM, CDR2 ANQGSEA. The CDR3 DNA follows: TGCAGCGTTGTGAAGGGCCTCCAACGGTCCTACGAGCAGTACTTC. It encodes CSVVKGLQRSYEQYF.

The rearrangement joins TRBV7-2 to TRBJ2-7; D ambiguous. Trimming left V 5 bases short and J 6 bases short, with 17 bases between. The CDR3 loop spans 14 amino acids. From germline, CDR1 is SGHTA and CDR2 FQGNSA. CDR3 DNA sequence: TGTGCCAGCAGCCGTGGCCGGCCAAGGTTCGAGCAGTACTTC. Translated, it gives CASSRGRPRFEQYF.